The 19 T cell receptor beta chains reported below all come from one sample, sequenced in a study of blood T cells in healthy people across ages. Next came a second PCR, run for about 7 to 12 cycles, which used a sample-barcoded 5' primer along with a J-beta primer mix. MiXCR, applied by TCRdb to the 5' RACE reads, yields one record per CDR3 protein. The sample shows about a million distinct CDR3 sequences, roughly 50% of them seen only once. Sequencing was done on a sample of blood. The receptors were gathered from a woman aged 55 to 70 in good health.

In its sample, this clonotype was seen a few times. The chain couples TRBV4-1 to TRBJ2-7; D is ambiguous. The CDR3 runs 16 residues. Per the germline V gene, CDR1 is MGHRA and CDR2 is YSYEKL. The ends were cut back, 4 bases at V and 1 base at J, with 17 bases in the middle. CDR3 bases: TGCGCCAGCAGCCCGGAACCGGACGTGCTATCCTACGAGCAGTACTTC. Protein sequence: CASSPEPDVLSYEQYF.

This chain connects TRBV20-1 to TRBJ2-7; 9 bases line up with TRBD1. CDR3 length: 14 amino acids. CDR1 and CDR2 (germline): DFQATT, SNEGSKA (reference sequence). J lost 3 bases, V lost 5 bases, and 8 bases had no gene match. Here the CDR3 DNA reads TGCAGTGCTCGTCCGGGACAGGGACGCTACGAGCAGTACTTC. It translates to CSARPGQGRYEQYF.

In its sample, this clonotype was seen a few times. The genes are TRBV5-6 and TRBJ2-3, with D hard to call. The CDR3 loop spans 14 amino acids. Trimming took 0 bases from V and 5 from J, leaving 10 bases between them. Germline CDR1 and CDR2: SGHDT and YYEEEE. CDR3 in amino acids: CASSLARRRDTQYF. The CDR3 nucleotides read TGTGCCAGCAGCTTGGCTCGTCGGAGAGATACGCAGTATTTT.

This CDR3 reads CASSQVVGGNEQFF. CDR3 nucleotide sequence: TGCGCCAGCAGCCAAGTTGTAGGGGGGAATGAGCAGTTCTTC. The J gene is TRBJ2-1, the V gene TRBV4-1; D assignment may be TRBD1 or TRBD2 (6 bases each). The CDR3 extends over 14 amino acids. With 1 base removed from V and 7 bases from J, the gap between germline ends came to 11 bases. The germline V gene has CDR1 MGHRA and CDR2 YSYEKL.

The CDR3 DNA follows: TGTGCCAGCAGCAGAGGAGGCACAGGGTCGGTCTACGAGCAGTACTTC. This encodes CASSRGGTGSVYEQYF. This chain connects TRBV9 to TRBJ2-7, with D perhaps matching TRBD1 (6 bases). Germline V lookup: CDR1 SGDLS, CDR2 YYNGEE. Trimming pared 4 bases from V and 3 bases from J, leaving 20 bases between. The CDR3 runs to 16 residues.

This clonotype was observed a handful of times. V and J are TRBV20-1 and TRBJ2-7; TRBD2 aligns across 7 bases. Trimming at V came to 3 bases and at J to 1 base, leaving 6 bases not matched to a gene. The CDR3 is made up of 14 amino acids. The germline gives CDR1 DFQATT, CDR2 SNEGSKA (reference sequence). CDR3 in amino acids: CSASRQRGSYEQYF. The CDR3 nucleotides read TGCAGTGCTAGCCGGCAGCGGGGATCCTACGAGCAGTACTTC.

The DNA of the CDR3 is TGTGCCAGCAGTGAGCCCCTAAGGGTAGGCGAGCAGTACTTC. This codes for CASSEPLRVGEQYF. The chain recombines TRBV25-1 with TRBJ2-7; D is undetermined. This CDR3 is 14 amino acids long. The germline V and J ends were trimmed by 3 bases and 6 bases, with 15 bases remaining between them. The germline V gene has CDR1 MGHDK and CDR2 SYGVNS.

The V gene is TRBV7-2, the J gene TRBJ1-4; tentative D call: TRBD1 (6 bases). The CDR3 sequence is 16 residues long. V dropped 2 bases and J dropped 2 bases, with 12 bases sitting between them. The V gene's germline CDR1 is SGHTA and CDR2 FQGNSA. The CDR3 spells CASSLMNRATNEKLFF. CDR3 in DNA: TGTGCCAGCAGCTTAATGAACAGGGCCACTAATGAAAAACTGTTTTTT.

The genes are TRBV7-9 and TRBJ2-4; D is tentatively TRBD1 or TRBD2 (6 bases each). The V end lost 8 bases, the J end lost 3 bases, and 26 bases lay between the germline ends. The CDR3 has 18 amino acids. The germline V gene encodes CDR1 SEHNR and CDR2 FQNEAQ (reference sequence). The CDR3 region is CASGTHARWGADKNIQYF. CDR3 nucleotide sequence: TGTGCCAGCGGAACCCACGCCCGATGGGGGGCTGACAAAAACATTCAGTACTTC.

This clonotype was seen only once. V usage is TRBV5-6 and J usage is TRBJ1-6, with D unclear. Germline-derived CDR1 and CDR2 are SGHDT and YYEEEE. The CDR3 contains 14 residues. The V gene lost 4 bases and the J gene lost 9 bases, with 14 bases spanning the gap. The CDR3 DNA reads TGTGCCAGCAGCAAGGACGGCTTAGGTTCACCCCTCCACTTT. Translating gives CASSKDGLGSPLHF.

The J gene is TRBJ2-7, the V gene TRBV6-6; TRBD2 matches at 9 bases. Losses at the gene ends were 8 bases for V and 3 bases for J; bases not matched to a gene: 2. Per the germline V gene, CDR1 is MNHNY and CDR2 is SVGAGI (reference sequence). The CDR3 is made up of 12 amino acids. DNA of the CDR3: TGTGCCAGCGCTAGCGGGAACTACGAGCAGTACTTC. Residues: CASASGNYEQYF.

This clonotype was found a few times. CDR3 in DNA: TGCGCCAGCAGCCCGAGGACAGGGATGGGGACCCAGTACTTC. It specifies CASSPRTGMGTQYF. The gene calls are TRBV4-3 and TRBJ2-5; TRBD1 aligns across 8 bases. Germline trimming cut 4 bases from V and 7 bases from J; bases unmatched to any gene: 8. The length of the CDR3 is 14 residues. The germline CDR1 and CDR2 sequences are LGHNA and YSLEER.

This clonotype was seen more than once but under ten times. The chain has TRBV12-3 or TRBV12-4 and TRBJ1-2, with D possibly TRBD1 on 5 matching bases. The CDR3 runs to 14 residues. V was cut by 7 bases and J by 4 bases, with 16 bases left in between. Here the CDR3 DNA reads TGTGCCAGCACCTGGGGTCAGGGTGTCTATGGCTACACCTTC. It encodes CASTWGQGVYGYTF.

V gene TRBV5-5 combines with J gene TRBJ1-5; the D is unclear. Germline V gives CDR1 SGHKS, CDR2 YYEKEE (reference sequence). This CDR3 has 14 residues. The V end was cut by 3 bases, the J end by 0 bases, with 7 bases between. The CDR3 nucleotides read TGTGCCAGCAGCTCCATACATAGCAATCAGCCCCAGCATTTT. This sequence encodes CASSSIHSNQPQHF.

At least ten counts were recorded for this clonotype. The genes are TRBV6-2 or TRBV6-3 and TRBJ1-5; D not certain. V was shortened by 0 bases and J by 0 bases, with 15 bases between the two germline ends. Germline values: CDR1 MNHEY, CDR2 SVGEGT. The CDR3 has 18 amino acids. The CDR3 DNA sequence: TGTGCCAGCAGTTACTCGAGGATGTCAGGTTATAGCAATCAGCCCCAGCATTTT. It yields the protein CASSYSRMSGYSNQPQHF.

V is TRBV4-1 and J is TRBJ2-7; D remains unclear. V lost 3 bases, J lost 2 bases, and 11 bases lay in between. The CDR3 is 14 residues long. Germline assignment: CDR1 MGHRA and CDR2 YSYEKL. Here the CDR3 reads CASSQLTEAYEQYF. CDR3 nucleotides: TGCGCCAGCAGCCAGTTGACCGAAGCCTACGAGCAGTACTTC.

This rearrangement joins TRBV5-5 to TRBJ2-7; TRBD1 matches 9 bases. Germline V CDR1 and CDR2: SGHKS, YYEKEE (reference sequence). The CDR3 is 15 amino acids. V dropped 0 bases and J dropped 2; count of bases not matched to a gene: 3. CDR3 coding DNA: TGTGCCAGCAGCTTGGGGACAGGGGTCCCCTACGAGCAGTACTTC. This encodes CASSLGTGVPYEQYF. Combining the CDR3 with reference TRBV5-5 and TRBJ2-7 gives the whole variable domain DAGVTQSPTHLIKTRGQQVTLRCSPISGHKSVSWYQQVLGQGPQFIFQYYEKEERGRGNFPDRFSARQFPNYSSELNVNALLLGDSALYLCASSLGTGVPYEQYFGPGTRLTVT.

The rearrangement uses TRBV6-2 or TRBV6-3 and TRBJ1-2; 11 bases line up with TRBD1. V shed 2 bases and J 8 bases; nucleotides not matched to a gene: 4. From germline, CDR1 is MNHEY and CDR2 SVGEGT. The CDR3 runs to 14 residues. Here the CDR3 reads CASSYARTGGGYTF. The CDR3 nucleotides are TGTGCCAGCAGTTACGCGAGGACAGGGGGCGGCTACACCTTC.

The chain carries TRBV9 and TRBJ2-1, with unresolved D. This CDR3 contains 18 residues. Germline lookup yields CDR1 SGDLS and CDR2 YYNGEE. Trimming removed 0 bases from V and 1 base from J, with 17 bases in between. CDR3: CASSVGTAATGSYNEQFF. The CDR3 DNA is TGTGCCAGCAGCGTAGGGACCGCCGCGACCGGGTCCTACAATGAGCAGTTCTTC.